The T cell receptor beta chain described here comes from a study of blood T cell repertoires in COVID-19 (dated by TCRdb to 2018 to 2020). Regarding the research as a whole: Samples from collaborators originated in the United States, Italy and Spain and spanned both the acute and convalescent phases of COVID-19. The material from the prospective study consisted of cDNA or gDNA derived from T cells, B-cell-depleted T cells, or PBMCs. Subjects who had been exposed to COVID-19, were actively infected with it, or had recovered from it provided the deeply sampled blood TCRbeta repertoires that made up the dataset. The repertoires were made available in a free public database intended to serve as a resource for research on the immune response to SARS-CoV-2. The samples were drawn from two sources: the first 160 participants of the ongoing ImmuneRACE study, and 1,200 or so subjects contributed by 6 global collaborators. Sample metadata almost always included a de-identified subject ID, COVID-19 status, age in years and sex. Where available, HLA class I and class II types were obtained from metadata supplied by the sample provider rather than from assay-based typing.

What the research found in general, with its limitations: How much clinical and demographic metadata was included differed by source and by participant, and the metadata was provided uncurated.

TCRbeta CDR3 regions were amplified from genomic DNA using the immunoSEQ Assay, a bias-controlled multiplex PCR. On the study's bioinformatics: Within the assay, amplification of reference gene primers was used to estimate how many nucleated cells each sample contained. Sequence reads were collapsed and filtered to measure the absolute abundance of every unique TCRbeta CDR3 rearrangement. For each sample, productive Simpson clonality was calculated as the square root of Simpson's diversity index over productive rearrangements. Here the immuneACCESS table is served through TCRdb, limited to in-frame sequences with V and J called. Missing clones are a known gap in these copies; in checked studies unresolved V genes cover under half, and the rest lacks a known reason. That table furnishes V, J and clone size, whereas the DNA furnished D and trimming. This sample gives under 250,000 clones in total; around 86% of them show up just once. The biggest ten clones account for 5% to 7% of the sample.

Note on this clone: The specificity of this receptor is unknown. Nothing much larger sits one base from this clone, and base qualities are not available.

The CDR3 contains 14 residues, cysteine and phenylalanine counted. Only the CDR3 DNA is retained, 42 bases long and in frame from the first base. Looking up the germline V gene yields CDR1 SNHLY and CDR2 FYNNEI. For this chain, trimming is 5 bases at the V end and 6 bases at the J end, and the number of junction bases without a gene match is 4. At one collaborating source in Seattle, patients were enrolled during active infection and were followed longitudinally through the course of disease. Whole blood was collected in K2EDTA tubes by collaborating institutions according to the institutions' own protocols. For TCRbeta analysis, collaborators shipped samples as frozen whole blood, isolated PBMCs, or DNA extracted from either of those sample types.

Sequencing input: peripheral blood. The clonotype originates from an elderly woman with COVID-19, enrolled during active disease. The chain couples TRBV2 to TRBJ2-2; 9 bases in the junction line up with TRBD1. The nucleotides read TGTGCCAGCAGTAGGGGACAGGGACCCGGGGAGCTGTTTTTT. Its amino acids are CASSRGQGPGELFF.